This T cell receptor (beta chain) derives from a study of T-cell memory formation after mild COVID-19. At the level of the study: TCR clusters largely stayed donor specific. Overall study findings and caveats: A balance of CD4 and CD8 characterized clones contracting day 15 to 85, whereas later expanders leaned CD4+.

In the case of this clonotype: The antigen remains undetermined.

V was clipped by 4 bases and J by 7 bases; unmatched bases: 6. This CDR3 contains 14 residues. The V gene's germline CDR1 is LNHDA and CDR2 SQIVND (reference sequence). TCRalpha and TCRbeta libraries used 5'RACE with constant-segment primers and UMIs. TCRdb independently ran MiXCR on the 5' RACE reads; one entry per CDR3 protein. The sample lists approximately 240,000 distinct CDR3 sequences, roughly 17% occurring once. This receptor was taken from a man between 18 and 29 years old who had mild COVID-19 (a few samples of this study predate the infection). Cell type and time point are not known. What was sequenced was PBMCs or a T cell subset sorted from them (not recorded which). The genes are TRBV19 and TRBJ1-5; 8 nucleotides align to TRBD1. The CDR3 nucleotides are TGTGCCAGTAGTACCGACAGGGGTCGACAGCCCCAGCATTTT. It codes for CASSTDRGRQPQHF. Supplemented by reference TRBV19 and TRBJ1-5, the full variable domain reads DGGITQSPKYLFRKEGQNVTLSCEQNLNHDAMYWYRQDPGQGLRLIYYSQIVNDFQKGDIAEGYSVSREKKESFPLTVTSAQKNPTAFYLCASSTDRGRQPQHFGDGTRLSIL.